This TCR beta chain was recorded in a study of T-cell reconstitution after alpha-beta-depleted transplantation in children. CDR3 length equals 12 residues. Trimming took 7 bases from V and 7 from J, leaving 13 bases between them. Germline-derived CDR1 and CDR2 are MDHEN and SYDVKM. Preparation of the TCRbeta library was carried out with unique molecular identifiers. TCRdb processed the PCR reads anew with MiXCR; each CDR3 protein has one entry. This sample has around 94,000 distinct CDR3 sequences, with around 7.8% found just once. Study outcomes and limitations: Reported findings indicate that, about two months after transplant, alpha-beta T cells came from several hundred expanded clones, which were derived from non-depleted graft cells.

At least ten counts were recorded for this clonotype. Its specificity is unknown. Sample: PBMCs, taken before TCRalphabeta/CD19-depleted stem cell transplant. The TCR comes from a boy between 2 and 15 years old with acute lymphoblastic leukemia, due to receive a stem cell transplant. J is TRBJ1-1 and V is TRBV28, with a tentative D call TRBD1 (5 bases). The CDR3 nucleotides read TGTGCCAGCACCCAGGGCTTGGTTGAAGCTTTCTTT. This gives the protein CASTQGLVEAFF. Supplemented by reference TRBV28 and TRBJ1-1, the full variable domain reads DVKVTQSSRYLVKRTGEKVFLECVQDMDHENMFWYRQDPGLGLRLIYFSYDVKMKEKGDIPEGYSVSREKKERFSLILESASTNQTSMYLCASTQGLVEAFFGQGTRLTVV.